The subject of this entry is one T cell receptor (beta chain). Clinical history reported by participants formed the basis on which cohorts were assigned. Germline lookup yields CDR1 SGHAT and CDR2 FQNNGV. The ends were cut back, 5 bases at V and 4 bases at J, with 18 bases in the middle. The CDR3 has 15 amino acids. The sample originates from a study of blood T cell repertoires in COVID-19. Overall study context: Sites in the United States, Italy and Spain provided acute and convalescent COVID-19 samples. The cDNA or gDNA used as material had been derived from T cells, B-cell-depleted T cells, or PBMCs.

The repertoire was sequenced with immunoSEQ multiplex PCR; TCRdb's copy has only in-frame clones and lacks some. This table has 200,000 or so clones, less than 90% appearing once. The receptor was derived from a woman aged 25 to 39 who had recovered from COVID-19. Sequencing was done on a sample of PBMCs or T cells enriched from blood (not recorded which). V gene TRBV11-2 combines with J gene TRBJ2-7, with D possibly matching TRBD2 (6 bases). CDR3 coding DNA: TGTGCCAGCAGCCTGGCGTGGAGGGGACGTTACGAGCAGTACTTC. Translated, it gives CASSLAWRGRYEQYF. Variable domain in full (rest from reference TRBV11-2 and TRBJ2-7): EAGVAQSPRYKIIEKRQSVAFWCNPISGHATLYWYQQILGQGPKLLIQFQNNGVVDDSQLPKDRFSAERLKGVDSTLKIQPAKLEDSAVYLCASSLAWRGRYEQYFGPGTRLTVT.